This TCR beta chain was captured by sequencing in a study of blood T cell repertoires in COVID-19. The overall study: PBMCs, B-cell-depleted T cells, or T cells were the source of the cDNA or gDNA that made up the material.

CDR1 is SGHTS and CDR2 is YDEGEE in the germline V gene. V lost 4 bases to trimming and J lost 1 base; unmatched junction nucleotides: 9. This CDR3 contains 16 residues. Cohorts were determined from participant-reported clinical history. Recovery meant two consecutive negative NP/OP PCR tests, professional clearance, or resolved symptoms. In the original workflow: Reference gene primers were amplified, and this amplification served to estimate nucleated cell counts. The repertoire was sequenced with immunoSEQ multiplex PCR; TCRdb's copy has only in-frame clones and lacks some. D and trimming come from the DNA, and the V and J calls and clone size come from that table. Among more than 110,000 clones listed, approximately 79% were seen once.

Specimen: PBMCs or T cells enriched from blood (not recorded which). The chain carries TRBV5-8 and TRBJ2-3, with 7 nucleotides matching TRBD2. The origin of this receptor is a woman in her fifties or sixties who had recovered from COVID-19. The CDR3 DNA follows: TGTGCCAGCAGCCCCCGGACTAGTCACGGCACAGATACGCAGTATTTT. This gives the protein CASSPRTSHGTDTQYF.